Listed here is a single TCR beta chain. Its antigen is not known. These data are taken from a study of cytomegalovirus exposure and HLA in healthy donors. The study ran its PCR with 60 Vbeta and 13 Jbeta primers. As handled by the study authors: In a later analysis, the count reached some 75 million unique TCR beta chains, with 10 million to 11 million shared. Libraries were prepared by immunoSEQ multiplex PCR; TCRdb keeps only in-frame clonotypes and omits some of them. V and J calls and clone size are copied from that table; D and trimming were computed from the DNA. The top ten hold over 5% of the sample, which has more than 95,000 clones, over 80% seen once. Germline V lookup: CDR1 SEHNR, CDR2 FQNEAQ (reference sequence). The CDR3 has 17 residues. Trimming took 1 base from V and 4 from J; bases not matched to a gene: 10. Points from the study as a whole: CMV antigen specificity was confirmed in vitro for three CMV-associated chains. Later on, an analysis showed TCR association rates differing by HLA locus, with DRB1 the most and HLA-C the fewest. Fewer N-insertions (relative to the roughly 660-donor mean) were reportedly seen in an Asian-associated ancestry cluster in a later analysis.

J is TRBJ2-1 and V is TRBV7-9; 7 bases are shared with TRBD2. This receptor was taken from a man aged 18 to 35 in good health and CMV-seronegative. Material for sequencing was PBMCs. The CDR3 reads CASSLELWREKYNEQFF. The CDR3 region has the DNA TGTGCCAGCAGCTTAGAGTTATGGCGGGAGAAATACAATGAGCAGTTCTTC.